This T cell receptor (beta chain) was identified during a study of cytomegalovirus exposure and HLA in healthy donors. Profiled with immunoSEQ multiplex PCR; TCRdb holds only in-frame clones, not every one. The sample shows about 330,000 clones, roughly 87% of them seen only once. The CDR3 loop spans 16 amino acids. Germline values: CDR1 LGHNA, CDR2 YSLEER. V shed 0 bases and J shed 3 bases, with 12 bases lying between them. Sequencing was carried out using PBMCs. The chain combines TRBV4-3 with TRBJ2-1; tentatively, D is TRBD2 (5 bases). The TCR originated in a woman aged 25 to 39 in good health and CMV-seropositive. The DNA for the CDR3 is TGCGCCAGCAGCCAAGAGAGCGGAAACCGCTACAATGAGCAGTTCTTC. Translated: CASSQESGNRYNEQFF.